This T cell receptor beta chain was identified in a study of T cells in Graves' hyperthyroidism and ophthalmopathy. This CDR3 region has 13 residues. J was trimmed by 14 bases and V by 2 bases; bases with no gene match: 6. From germline, CDR1 is SGHNT and CDR2 YYREEE (reference sequence). The authors deemed Graves' hyperthyroidism stable absent ophthalmopathy progression within 18 months. An approximately 9.8 ml volume of fresh peripheral blood provided the PBMCs. It was RNA transcripts that yielded the amplified TCR beta CDR3 regions. An initial round of RT-PCR targeting the TCR CDR3 relied on the HTBI primer set. One entry per CDR3 protein, called by TCRdb with MiXCR from the multiplex PCR reads. The sample has roughly 100,000 distinct CDR3 sequences, approximately 50% seen once; the top ten hold roughly 24%. This clonotype has just one count.

This receptor was obtained from a man aged 35 to 55 with Graves' hyperthyroidism. The V and J genes are TRBV5-4 and TRBJ1-6; 8 positions agree with TRBD1. Sequenced material: blood. CDR3 protein: CASSFRDRSSLHF. As DNA, the CDR3 is TGTGCCAGCAGCTTCCGGGACAGGTCCTCCCTCCACTTT.